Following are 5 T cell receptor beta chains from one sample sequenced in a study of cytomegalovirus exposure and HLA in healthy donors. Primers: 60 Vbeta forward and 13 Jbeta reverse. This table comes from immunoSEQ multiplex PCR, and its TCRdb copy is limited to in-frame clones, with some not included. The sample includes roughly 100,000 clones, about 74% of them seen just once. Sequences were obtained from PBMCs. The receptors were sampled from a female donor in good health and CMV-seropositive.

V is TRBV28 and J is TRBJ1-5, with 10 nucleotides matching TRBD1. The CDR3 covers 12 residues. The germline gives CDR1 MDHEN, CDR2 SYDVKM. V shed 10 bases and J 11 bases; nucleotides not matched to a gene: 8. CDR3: CATRTGGRAQHF. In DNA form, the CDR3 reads TGTGCCACCAGGACAGGGGGACGGGCCCAGCATTTT.

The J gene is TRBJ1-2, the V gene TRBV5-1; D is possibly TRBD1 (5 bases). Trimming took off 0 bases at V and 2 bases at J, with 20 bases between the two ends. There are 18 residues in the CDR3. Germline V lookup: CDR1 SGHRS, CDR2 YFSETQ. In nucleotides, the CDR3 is TGCGCCAGCAGCTTGGGGGGACTAAAGGACCGGGCCAACTATGGCTACACCTTC. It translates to CASSLGGLKDRANYGYTF.

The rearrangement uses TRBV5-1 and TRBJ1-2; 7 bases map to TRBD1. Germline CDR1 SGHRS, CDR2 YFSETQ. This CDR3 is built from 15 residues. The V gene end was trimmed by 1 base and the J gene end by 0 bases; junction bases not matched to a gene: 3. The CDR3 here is CASSLSGGANYGYTF. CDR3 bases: TGCGCCAGCAGCTTGTCAGGGGGAGCTAACTATGGCTACACCTTC.

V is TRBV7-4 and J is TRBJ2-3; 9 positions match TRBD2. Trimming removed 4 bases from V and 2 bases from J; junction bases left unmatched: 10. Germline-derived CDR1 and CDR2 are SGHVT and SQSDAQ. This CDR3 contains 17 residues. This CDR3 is CASSWRSGGNHTDTQYF. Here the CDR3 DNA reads TGTGCCAGCAGCTGGAGGAGCGGGGGGAACCACACAGATACGCAGTATTTT. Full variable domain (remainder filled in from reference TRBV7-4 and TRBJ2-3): GAGVSQSPRYKVAKRGRDVALRCDSISGHVTLYWYRQTLGQGSEVLTYSQSDAQRDKSGRPSGRFSAERPERSVSTLKIQRTEQGDSAVYLCASSWRSGGNHTDTQYFGPGTRLTVL.

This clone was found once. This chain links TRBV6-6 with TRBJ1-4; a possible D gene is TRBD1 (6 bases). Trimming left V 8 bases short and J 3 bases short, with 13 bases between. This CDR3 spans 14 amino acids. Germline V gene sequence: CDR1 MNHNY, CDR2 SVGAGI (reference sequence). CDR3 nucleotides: TGTGCCAGCGAATCAGGGGCGGCTAATGAAAAACTGTTTTTT. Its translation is CASESGAANEKLFF.